This T cell receptor beta chain was sequenced during a study of blood T cell repertoires in COVID-19. Study-wide background: Acute and convalescent COVID-19 samples came from the United States, Italy and Spain. PBMCs, B-cell-depleted T cells, or T cells were the source of the cDNA or gDNA that made up the material.

With V trimmed by 3 bases and J by 2 bases, 3 bases remained unmatched. The CDR3 runs 16 residues. Per germline, CDR1 MGHRA and CDR2 YSYEKL. In the original processing: Estimation of nucleated cell counts relied on the amplification of reference gene primers. The assay was immunoSEQ multiplex PCR, and TCRdb's table has in-frame clones only and misses some. That table gives V, J and clone size, and the DNA gave D and trimming. The sample has approximately 220,000 clones, approximately 84% seen once. The receptor's source is a man aged 50 or older who had recovered from COVID-19. Material for sequencing was peripheral blood. This rearrangement joins TRBV4-1 to TRBJ2-3; TRBD2 matches at 12 bases. The CDR3: CASSHGLAGTTDTQYF. For the CDR3, the DNA is TGCGCCAGCAGCCACGGACTAGCGGGAACCACAGATACGCAGTATTTT.